This TCR beta chain was found in a study of cytomegalovirus exposure and HLA in healthy donors. In the study overall: The same platform was used for the roughly 120 validation repertoires as for the 600 to 700 first-cohort repertoires, as reported in a later analysis.

Assay used: immunoSEQ multiplex PCR; TCRdb lists only in-frame clones, some missing. This sample has about 330,000 clones; 80% to 90% occur once, and the top ten carry more than 0.8%. Study results and limitations: The investigators catalogued some 160 TCR beta chains as cytomegalovirus-associated. It was reported that the classifier diagnosed cytomegalovirus status with high specificity and sensitivity in both the original and validation cohorts. CMV antigen specificity was confirmed in vitro for a few CMV-associated chains.

Of note for this clone: The antigen remains unidentified.

The receptor comes from a woman aged 18-30 years in good health and CMV-seronegative. Sample: PBMCs.

CDR3 nucleotides: TGTGCCAGCAGCGCTCCTAGCGGGAGCGACGCCAAAAACATTCAGTACTTC. It codes for CASSAPSGSDAKNIQYF. The chain couples TRBV9 to TRBJ2-4, with 10 nucleotides matching TRBD2. CDR3 size: 17 residues. The junction had 7 bases not matched to a gene; V was cut back by 3 bases and J by 1 base. The V gene's germline CDR1 is SGDLS and CDR2 YYNGEE.